The 17 T cell receptor beta chains in this list originate from one sample, sequenced in a study of T cells in Graves' hyperthyroidism and ophthalmopathy. Researchers took RNA transcripts and amplified the TCR beta CDR3 regions from them. TCR CDR3 underwent first-round RT-PCR with the HTBI primer set. TCRdb used MiXCR to reprocess the multiplex PCR reads, holding one entry per CDR3 protein. The sample gives hundreds of thousands of distinct CDR3 sequences, roughly 14% of which show up once; 4.3% is in the top ten. Sequencing used blood. The receptors shown here come from a woman aged 40 to 50 with Graves' ophthalmopathy.

This clonotype was picked up many times. V gene TRBV6-1 combines with J gene TRBJ1-2; D is possibly TRBD1 (6 bases). This CDR3 region has 14 residues. V shed 6 bases and J shed 8 bases, with 19 bases lying between them. Looked up from germline, CDR1 is MNHNS and CDR2 is SASEGT. In DNA form, the CDR3 reads TGTGCCAGCAGCCTCCGGACAGTTCAGGGGGGCTACACCTTC. Residues: CASSLRTVQGGYTF.

This clonotype was picked up many times. The chain carries TRBV11-1 and TRBJ2-5, with D tentatively TRBD2 (5 bases). Looked up from germline, CDR1 is SGHAT and CDR2 is FQDESV (reference sequence). Trimming left V 4 bases short and J 4 bases short, with 16 bases between. The CDR3 extends over 15 amino acids. CDR3 sequence: CASSSLSGNGETQYF. The DNA for the CDR3 is TGTGCCAGCAGCTCGCTTTCGGGGAACGGAGAGACCCAGTACTTC.

This clonotype was seen repeatedly, ten times or more. This rearrangement joins TRBV13 to TRBJ1-2, with 7 bases matching TRBD1. The germline V gene encodes CDR1 PRHDT and CDR2 FYEKMQ (reference sequence). The CDR3 spans 16 residues. V gave up 4 bases and J gave up 6 bases; unmatched junction bases: 14. This CDR3 is CASSYEPTGVSDGYTF. The CDR3 coding sequence is TGTGCCAGCAGCTACGAACCAACAGGGGTCTCGGATGGCTACACCTTC.

This clonotype was observed a handful of times. The rearrangement joins TRBV11-2 to TRBJ2-2; 7 bases match TRBD2. Trimming removed 6 bases from V and 0 bases from J; junction bases left unmatched: 10. The CDR3 runs to 17 residues. The germline gives CDR1 SGHAT, CDR2 FQNNGV. The CDR3 here is CASSRSLTSANTGELFF. The CDR3 DNA reads TGTGCCAGCAGTCGCAGTCTTACTAGCGCGAACACCGGGGAGCTGTTTTTT. The full variable domain, in which reference TRBV11-2 and TRBJ2-2 provide the parts outside the CDR3, is EAGVAQSPRYKIIEKRQSVAFWCNPISGHATLYWYQQILGQGPKLLIQFQNNGVVDDSQLPKDRFSAERLKGVDSTLKIQPAKLEDSAVYLCASSRSLTSANTGELFFGEGSRLTVL.

This clonotype was detected ten times or more. The CDR3 bases are TGTGCCAGCAGCCGACTTGGTGGGGCGCGAGAGACCCAGTACTTC. It is translated as CASSRLGGARETQYF. The J gene is TRBJ2-5, the V gene TRBV11-3, with a tentative D call TRBD1 (5 bases). This CDR3 region has 15 residues. V was pared by 5 bases and J by 4 bases, with 17 bases between. Germline CDR1 reads SGHNT; CDR2 reads YENEEA. Full variable domain (rest looked up from reference TRBV11-3 and TRBJ2-5): EAGVVQSPRYKIIEKKQPVAFWCNPISGHNTLYWYLQNLGQGPELLIRYENEEAVDDSQLPKDRFSAERLKGVDSTLKIQPAELGDSAVYLCASSRLGGARETQYFGPGTRLLVL.

This chain uses TRBV6-1 with TRBJ1-1; 8 positions agree with TRBD1. J gave up 0 bases and V 6 bases, and 6 bases lay outside the gene matches. Per germline, CDR1 MNHNS and CDR2 SASEGT. The CDR3 spans 15 residues. CDR3 in DNA: TGTGCCAGCAGCTTCCTACAGGGGGTGAACACTGAAGCTTTCTTT. Its translation: CASSFLQGVNTEAFF.

This clonotype was counted ten times or more. The chain is built from TRBV2 and TRBJ1-5; D uncertain. Germline CDR1 SNHLY, CDR2 FYNNEI. V dropped 10 bases and J dropped 0 bases, with 10 bases sitting between them. This CDR3 is built from 13 residues. The CDR3 region has the DNA TGTGCCAACGGCAAGGATAGCAATCAGCCCCAGCATTTT. Translated, it gives CANGKDSNQPQHF.

The rearrangement joins TRBV6-2 or TRBV6-3 to TRBJ2-7; D is unresolved. V lost 6 bases and J lost 5, with 11 bases in between. CDR1 and CDR2 (germline): MNHEY, SVGEGT. CDR3 length: 12 amino acids. The CDR3 sequence is CASRYGWDEQYF. In nucleotides, the CDR3 is TGTGCCAGCAGGTACGGGTGGGACGAGCAGTACTTC.

V gene TRBV10-1 combines with J gene TRBJ2-7, with D perhaps being TRBD1 or TRBD2 (5 bases each). V dropped 2 bases and J dropped 5 bases, with 13 bases sitting between them. This CDR3 comprises 14 residues. Looked up from germline, CDR1 is WNHNN and CDR2 is SYGVQD (reference sequence). The CDR3 nucleotides are TGCGCCAGCAGTGAGGGGGGTGCTAAGAACGAGCAGTACTTC. As protein: CASSEGGAKNEQYF.

This clonotype was counted at least ten times. J is TRBJ2-5 and V is TRBV9, with D unclear. The germline V and J ends were trimmed by 1 base and 1 base, with 11 bases remaining between them. CDR1 and CDR2 from the germline V gene are SGDLS and YYNGEE. This CDR3 contains 15 residues. CDR3 protein: CASSVIRALQETQYF. The CDR3 nucleotides are TGTGCCAGCAGCGTAATAAGAGCCCTCCAAGAGACCCAGTACTTC.

At least ten counts were recorded for this clonotype. The chain joins TRBV14 to TRBJ1-2; TRBD1 is a possible D gene (6 bases). The CDR3 length is 15 residues. Between the trimmed V and J ends, which lost 0 bases and 6 bases, there was a span of 14 bases. The germline V gene has CDR1 SGHDN and CDR2 FVKESK. CDR3 coding DNA: TGTGCCAGCAGCCAAGACGCCGGACAGCCGGATGGCTACACCTTC. Its protein is CASSQDAGQPDGYTF.

This clonotype was seen many times. The chain couples TRBV12-3 or TRBV12-4 to TRBJ2-2, with D perhaps TRBD1 or TRBD2 (5 bases each). Trimming cost V 3 bases and J 5 bases, with 10 bases left between them. The CDR3 is 14 residues long. DNA of the CDR3: TGTGCCAGCAGTTTTGGGGGAATTACCGGGGAGCTGTTTTTT. This translates into CASSFGGITGELFF.

This clonotype showed up just a few times. The V gene is TRBV12-5, the J gene TRBJ2-4; perhaps TRBD2 as D (6 bases). Germline V gives CDR1 LGHNT, CDR2 FRNRAP. V lost 1 base to trimming and J lost 8 bases, with 9 bases between them. The CDR3 sequence is 13 residues long. The CDR3 sequence is CASGLGQRDIQYF. The CDR3 nucleotides read TGTGCTAGTGGTTTGGGACAGCGGGACATTCAGTACTTC. Full variable domain (remainder filled in from reference TRBV12-5 and TRBJ2-4): DARVTQTPRHKVTEMGQEVTMRCQPILGHNTVFWYRQTMMQGLELLAYFRNRAPLDDSGMPKDRFSAEMPDATLATLKIQPSEPRDSAVYFCASGLGQRDIQYFGAGTRLSVL.

This clonotype came up many times. The genes are TRBV28 and TRBJ2-7; TRBD2 aligns across 10 bases. There are 15 residues in the CDR3. The trim removed 4 bases at V and 3 bases at J, leaving 6 bases unmatched. Looked up from germline, CDR1 is MDHEN and CDR2 is SYDVKM. The CDR3 sequence: CASSWIAGGSYEQYF. CDR3 DNA sequence: TGTGCCAGCAGTTGGATAGCGGGAGGAAGCTACGAGCAGTACTTC.

To note about this clonotype: Here the CDR3 omits its conserved ending phenylalanine or tryptophan, so a read error is the likely source. The J gene is TRBJ2-7, the V gene TRBV6-1; TRBD2 matches 9 bases. The CDR3 extends over 15 amino acids. Germline lookup yields CDR1 MNHNS and CDR2 SASEGT. For the CDR3, the DNA is TGCGCCAGCAGCCAAGCGACTAGCGGTTCCTACGAGCAGTACTTA. It translates to CASSQATSGSYEQYL.

This clonotype was observed many times. The chain joins TRBV11-2 to TRBJ2-7, with 10 bases aligning to TRBD1. J lost 4 bases, V lost 0 bases, and 3 bases had no gene match. In germline, CDR1 is SGHAT, CDR2 FQNNGV. The CDR3 length is 15 residues. DNA for the CDR3: TGTGCCAGCAGCTTAGACGGGACAGGGGCATACGAGCAGTACTTC. Its translation is CASSLDGTGAYEQYF.

This clonotype was found many times. DNA of the CDR3: TGTGCCAGCAGCGTAGTACCAGGATACGAGCAGTACTTC. This translates into CASSVVPGYEQYF. The chain combines TRBV9 with TRBJ2-7; D gene uncertain. The V and J ends lost 0 bases and 4 bases respectively, with 8 bases between them. This CDR3 region has 13 residues. Germline CDR1 is SGDLS and CDR2 is YYNGEE.